Listed below are T cell receptor beta chains from one sample, sequenced in a study of identical twins. TCRdb itself ran the 5' RACE reads through MiXCR, one entry per CDR3 protein. Here the sample spans about 260,000 distinct CDR3 sequences, approximately 7% being singletons. A further study also used this sample, focusing on yellow fever vaccine responses in identical twins.

The source material was memory (CD45RO+) T cells sorted from blood. Every receptor here comes from a woman aged 18-29 years in good health. The CDR3 runs from the conserved cysteine through the conserved F or W.

CDR3: CASSKFRRREQYF
V: TRBV21-1
J: TRBJ2-7

CDR3: CASSYLQTSGRLSTDTQYF
V: TRBV6-2/TRBV6-3
J: TRBJ2-3

CDR3: CASSLKVASSYNSPLHF
V: TRBV7-9
J: TRBJ1-6

CDR3: CSVESPPGRFSYNEQFF
V: TRBV29-1
J: TRBJ2-1

CDR3: CASSLGAEGETQYF
V: TRBV5-1
J: TRBJ2-5

CDR3: CASSVSPTLGSGANVLTF
V: TRBV9
J: TRBJ2-6

CDR3: CASSLASVNTEAFF
V: TRBV5-1
J: TRBJ1-1

CDR3: CASSVGESTYGYTF
V: TRBV9
J: TRBJ1-2

CDR3: CSVSDTQYF
V: TRBV29-1
J: TRBJ2-3

CDR3: CASKRVYGYTF
V: TRBV2
J: TRBJ1-2

CDR3: CATEGGQTLMNTEAFF
V: TRBV7-9
J: TRBJ1-1

CDR3: CASSSQREEQFF
V: TRBV5-1
J: TRBJ2-1

CDR3: CAISASIGSPLHF
V: TRBV10-3
J: TRBJ1-6

CDR3: CASSPRDLRSYEQYF
V: TRBV7-8
J: TRBJ2-7

CDR3: CASSSTSGRALRTQYF
V: TRBV6-1
J: TRBJ2-5

CDR3: CASSPMGGGSSPGELFF
V: TRBV5-5
J: TRBJ2-2

CDR3: CASSQHRGLNYNEQFF
V: TRBV3-1
J: TRBJ2-1

CDR3: CSATQGSGEQYF
V: TRBV20-1
J: TRBJ2-7

CDR3: CASHPGQGARDTQYF
V: TRBV5-1
J: TRBJ2-3

CDR3: CASSIGNGEQYF
V: TRBV5-1
J: TRBJ2-7

CDR3: CASSESGRWNTEAFF
V: TRBV10-1
J: TRBJ1-1

CDR3: CAAGPGELFF
V: TRBV12-3/TRBV12-4
J: TRBJ2-2

CDR3: CASSLRRTVAFEAFF
V: TRBV5-6
J: TRBJ1-1

CDR3: CSGGRTETQYF
V: TRBV20-1
J: TRBJ2-5

CDR3: CASSPRGSANEKLFF
V: TRBV7-6
J: TRBJ1-4

CDR3: CASSPGLSGETQYF
V: TRBV13
J: TRBJ2-5

CDR3: CASSLGSTSNTGELFF
V: TRBV7-2
J: TRBJ2-2

CDR3: CASTSGPGELFF
V: TRBV28
J: TRBJ2-2

CDR3: CSAREGPYDEQYF
V: TRBV20-1
J: TRBJ2-7

CDR3: CASSLTDFLQTQYF
V: TRBV3-1
J: TRBJ2-5

CDR3: CSASIQIGGEQYF
V: TRBV20-1
J: TRBJ2-7

CDR3: CASSPKTTSGRITDTQYF
V: TRBV11-1
J: TRBJ2-3

CDR3: CASSQDGGQGAHGELFF
V: TRBV4-1
J: TRBJ2-2

CDR3: CSARSPGLAGGRTRTDTQYF
V: TRBV20-1
J: TRBJ2-3

CDR3: CASSDRANTEAFF
V: TRBV6-4
J: TRBJ1-1

CDR3: CASSPGLNEKLFF
V: TRBV6-6
J: TRBJ1-4

CDR3: CASSVSGTSNEQFF
V: TRBV3-1
J: TRBJ2-1

CDR3: CASSLGLAGAYIREDTDTQYF
V: TRBV5-1
J: TRBJ2-3

CDR3: CASSRGRNTGELFF
V: TRBV11-1
J: TRBJ2-2

CDR3: CASSLLAPEGGGSYNEQFF
V: TRBV5-4
J: TRBJ2-1

CDR3: CASSLGDRTDYEQYF
V: TRBV5-1
J: TRBJ2-7

CDR3: CASSLGTERWAEAFF
V: TRBV12-3/TRBV12-4
J: TRBJ1-1

CDR3: CASSLLPGLAVVTGELFF
V: TRBV28
J: TRBJ2-2

CDR3: CASSLEGGIPYEQYF
V: TRBV18
J: TRBJ2-7

CDR3: CASSPQGTQPQHF
V: TRBV12-3/TRBV12-4
J: TRBJ1-5

CDR3: CASSFSTSGANEQFF
V: TRBV7-2
J: TRBJ2-1

CDR3: CSAPSSGVQETQYF
V: TRBV20-1
J: TRBJ2-5

CDR3: CASSDGRGGRETQYF
V: TRBV2
J: TRBJ2-5

CDR3: CASSEPLWRGDTQYF
V: TRBV25-1
J: TRBJ2-3

CDR3: CASSQTPGLAGDYNEQFF
V: TRBV3-1
J: TRBJ2-1

CDR3: CCARALSSGGVTDTQYF
V: TRBV20-1
J: TRBJ2-3

CDR3: CASRSTAEQFF
V: TRBV5-1
J: TRBJ2-1